The 29 T cell receptor beta chains below all came from one sample that was sequenced in a study of blood T cells in healthy people across ages (dated by TCRdb to 2014 to 2015). Library creation used 5' RACE. The instrument was an Illumina HiSeq 2500. The second PCR ran for about 6 to 11 cycles and used a J-beta primer mix along with a sample-barcoded 5' primer. TCRdb handled the public reads itself, with Q25 trimming in fastp and clone calling in MiXCR, and kept productive beta chains. Each entry merges the rows of one CDR3 protein and shows their most common DNA and genes. The sample contains about 1.5 million distinct CDR3 sequences, around 40% of them found a single time. The ten most abundant clones make up just over 4% of the sample. Sequencing used blood. Receptor source: a woman between 18 and 29 years old in good health.

The chain carries TRBV3-1 and TRBJ2-5, with D perhaps being TRBD1 or TRBD2 (5 bases each). Germline V lookup: CDR1 LGHDT, CDR2 YNNKEL (reference sequence). The V and J ends lost 4 bases and 11 bases respectively, with 17 bases between them. The CDR3 contains 13 residues. DNA for the CDR3: TGTGCCAGCAGCCGAGGGGAGACGGATGAGCAGTACTTC. Translated, it gives CASSRGETDEQYF.

This clonotype was observed a few times. CDR3 amino acids: CASSQGDRGGQPQHF. The DNA of the CDR3 is TGTGCCAGCAGCCAAGGGGACAGGGGTGGTCAGCCCCAGCATTTT. V and J are TRBV3-1 and TRBJ1-5, with 10 nucleotides matching TRBD1. Trimming took 1 base from V and 6 from J; bases not matched to a gene: 3. The germline gives CDR1 LGHDT, CDR2 YNNKEL (reference sequence). This CDR3 spans 15 amino acids.

This clonotype was picked up one time. This rearrangement joins TRBV11-2 to TRBJ2-3, with TRBD2 identical over 8 bases. Per germline, CDR1 SGHAT and CDR2 FQNNGV. This CDR3 has 17 amino acids. V lost 0 bases, J lost 3 bases, and 8 bases stayed unmatched. The CDR3 coding sequence is TGTGCCAGCAGCTTAGATAGTCTAGCGGGTATTACAGATACGCAGTATTTT. Amino acids: CASSLDSLAGITDTQYF.

The V call is TRBV10-3, the J call TRBJ2-7; TRBD2 matches 8 bases. CDR1 is ENHRY, CDR2 SYGVKD, per germline. V gave up 4 bases and J gave up 5 bases; unmatched junction bases: 13. This CDR3 comprises 16 residues. The CDR3 DNA reads TGTGCCATCAGTGCCCCCACGGGAGGGCCGTCCGACGAGCAGTACTTC. Translation: CAISAPTGGPSDEQYF.

As to this clonotype: It may be a read error: a sequence one base away is much more abundant. The chain combines TRBV7-2 with TRBJ2-3; possible D gene TRBD1, 6 bases. The CDR3 spans 15 residues. Germline CDR1 reads SGHTA; CDR2 reads FQGNSA. CDR3 amino acids: CAGSFWGLGTDTQYF. The CDR3 DNA reads TGTGCCGGCAGCTTTTGGGGGCTCGGCACAGATACGCAGTATTTT. Together with reference TRBV7-2 and TRBJ2-3, the CDR3 gives the full variable domain: GAGVSQSPSNKVTEKGKDVELRCDPISGHTALYWYRQSLGQGLEFLIYFQGNSAPDKSGLPSDRFSAERTGGSVSTLTIQRTQQEDSAVYLCAGSFWGLGTDTQYFGPGTRLTVL.

CDR3 DNA: TGTGCCAGCAGTTTCCCCCGGGGACCCTACAATGAGCAGTTCTTC. Translating it yields CASSFPRGPYNEQFF. V and J are TRBV27 and TRBJ2-1; tentatively, D is TRBD1 or TRBD2 (5 bases each). CDR1 and CDR2 from the germline V gene are MNHEY and SMNVEV (reference sequence). This CDR3 comprises 15 residues. V lost 3 bases and J lost 2, with 11 bases in between.

This clonotype occurred a few times. V and J are TRBV6-2 or TRBV6-3 and TRBJ2-7, with D unclear. In germline, CDR1 is MNHEY, CDR2 SVGEGT. V lost 4 bases, J lost 0 bases, and 13 bases lay in between. CDR3 length equals 15 residues. The CDR3 bases are TGTGCCAGCAGTTCCAGACGGAATAGCTCCTACGAGCAGTACTTC. It specifies CASSSRRNSSYEQYF.

About this clonotype itself: A much larger clonotype is one base distant, so this may be a read error. V usage is TRBV4-3 and J usage is TRBJ2-1; no reliable D call. This CDR3 has 13 amino acids. V was shortened by 1 base and J by 5 bases, with 6 bases between the two germline ends. Germline lookup yields CDR1 LGHNA and CDR2 YSLEER. The CDR3 DNA follows: TGCGCCAGCAGCCAAGCGCTCCACAATGAGCAGTTCTTC. It specifies CASSQALHNEQFF.

The chain links TRBV5-1 to TRBJ2-7; weak D call: TRBD2 (5 bases). Germline V lookup: CDR1 SGHRS, CDR2 YFSETQ. CDR3 length: 15 residues. The V end was cut by 4 bases, the J end by 6 bases, with 20 bases between. The CDR3 sequence is CASSAHRGPAAEQYF. The CDR3 region has the DNA TGCGCCAGCAGCGCTCACCGGGGTCCCGCCGCCGAGCAGTACTTC.

The chain employs TRBV20-1 and TRBJ2-7, with 8 bases aligning to TRBD2. The trim removed 0 bases at V and 0 bases at J, leaving 7 bases unmatched. CDR3 length: 16 residues. Germline V gene sequence: CDR1 DFQATT, CDR2 SNEGSKA (reference sequence). The CDR3 loop reads CSARDFLAGPSYEQYF. CDR3 nucleotides: TGCAGTGCTAGAGACTTTTTAGCGGGGCCCTCCTACGAGCAGTACTTC.

CDR3 amino acids: CASSLRRYPTEAFF. The CDR3 DNA reads as TGTGCCAGCAGCCTTAGGCGGTATCCTACTGAAGCTTTCTTT. The chain employs TRBV6-6 and TRBJ1-1; D is ambiguous. Trimming took 6 bases from V and 5 from J, leaving 16 bases between them. This CDR3 has 14 residues. CDR1 is MNHNY and CDR2 is SVGAGI in the germline V gene (reference sequence).

This clonotype has ten or more counts. The rearrangement joins TRBV20-1 to TRBJ2-5; D is possibly TRBD2 (6 bases). This CDR3 spans 13 amino acids. The V end was cut by 2 bases, the J end by 1 base, with 8 bases between. Germline CDR1 is DFQATT and CDR2 is SNEGSKA (reference sequence). The CDR3 nucleotides are TGCAGTGCTAGAAAGGGACTCCAAGAGACCCAGTACTTC. Encoded protein: CSARKGLQETQYF.

The chain employs TRBV20-1 and TRBJ1-1, with D perhaps matching TRBD1 (5 bases). The CDR3 extends over 14 amino acids. With 3 bases removed from V and 5 bases from J, the gap between germline ends came to 16 bases. Per the germline V gene, CDR1 is DFQATT and CDR2 is SNEGSKA (reference sequence). CDR3 in amino acids: CSARYGQGYTEAFF. The CDR3, as DNA: TGCAGTGCTAGGTATGGGCAGGGTTATACTGAAGCTTTCTTT.

This clonotype was seen only once. The chain joins TRBV25-1 to TRBJ1-4; weak D call: TRBD1 (6 bases). V gave up 3 bases and J gave up 13 bases, with 15 bases separating them. Germline V lookup: CDR1 MGHDK, CDR2 SYGVNS. This CDR3 spans 13 amino acids. CDR3 sequence: CASSDVQGIGLFF. The CDR3 DNA follows: TGTGCCAGCAGTGATGTTCAGGGGATTGGACTGTTTTTT.

The chain joins TRBV9 to TRBJ2-2; 7 bases are a match to TRBD1. Germline V gene data show CDR1 as SGDLS and CDR2 as YYNGEE. After removal of 3 bases from V and 5 bases from J, the junction contained 4 bases not matched to a gene. This CDR3 has 14 residues. CDR3 DNA sequence: TGTGCCAGCAGCGCGGTACAGGGGACCGGGGAGCTGTTTTTT. Protein: CASSAVQGTGELFF.

The J gene is TRBJ2-5, the V gene TRBV11-2, with 12 bases lining up with TRBD2. The CDR3 sequence is 18 residues long. The junction had 16 bases not matched to a gene; V was cut back by 7 bases and J by 4 bases. Germline values: CDR1 SGHAT, CDR2 FQNNGV. This chain's CDR3 is CASTHGLAGPSRIETQYF. DNA for the CDR3: TGTGCCAGCACACACGGACTAGCGGGGCCCTCCCGGATAGAGACCCAGTACTTC.

This clonotype was picked up a small number of times. This chain links TRBV20-1 with TRBJ2-7; 7 nucleotides agree with TRBD1. With 6 bases clipped from V and 3 bases from J, the junction kept 8 bases outside the gene matches. Germline V lookup: CDR1 DFQATT, CDR2 SNEGSKA (reference sequence). This CDR3 is 13 amino acids long. The CDR3 protein is CSAKGQTNYEQYF. CDR3 nucleotides: TGCAGTGCAAAGGGACAGACGAACTACGAGCAGTACTTC.

The gene calls are TRBV6-5 and TRBJ2-1; D remains ambiguous. Trimming left V 4 bases short and J 4 bases short, with 17 bases between. The CDR3 length is 16 residues. Germline values: CDR1 MNHEY, CDR2 SVGAGI. This CDR3 reads CASSSPGQVTYNEQFF. The CDR3 DNA follows: TGTGCCAGCAGTTCCCCCGGCCAAGTTACGTACAATGAGCAGTTCTTC.

This clonotype occurred a few times. The chain joins TRBV18 to TRBJ2-7; TRBD1 aligns across 7 bases. V shed 3 bases and J 2 bases; nucleotides not matched to a gene: 7. The CDR3 contains 15 residues. The germline CDR1 and CDR2 sequences are KGHSH and LQKENI. The CDR3 DNA is TGTGCCAGCTCACCTGGGACAGATCAACCCTACGAGCAGTACTTC. Translated: CASSPGTDQPYEQYF.

This rearrangement joins TRBV15 to TRBJ1-1; maybe TRBD1 (5 bases). Looked up from germline, CDR1 is LNHNV and CDR2 is YYDKDF (reference sequence). This CDR3 is built from 15 residues. Trimming removed 1 base at V and 0 bases at J, with 9 bases between. The CDR3 coding sequence is TGTGCCACCAGCAGAGGGGGGGGAATGAACACTGAAGCTTTCTTT. This encodes CATSRGGGMNTEAFF.

This clonotype was counted only a few times. Sequence at one end of the junction differs from germline and may be a read error. The CDR3 nucleotides read TGTGCTAGCAGCTTAACAGGGTCTACCGGGGAGCTGTTTTTT. This encodes CASSLTGSTGELFF. The chain combines TRBV7-7 with TRBJ2-2; the D gene is possibly TRBD1 (6 bases). This CDR3 comprises 14 residues. Germline V gives CDR1 SSHAT, CDR2 FNYEAQ (reference sequence).

This clonotype was recorded a few times. The chain links TRBV4-3 to TRBJ2-5; unclear D gene. Germline values: CDR1 LGHNA, CDR2 YSLEER. The CDR3 is 14 residues long. Deletions cut 4 bases from V and 10 bases from J, with 19 bases between. CDR3 sequence (DNA): TGCGCCAGCAGCCCTAATATTGGCAATTGGGACCAGTACTTC. It translates to CASSPNIGNWDQYF.

Only a few counts were recorded for this clonotype. This chain joins TRBV9 and TRBJ1-2, with TRBD1 matching over 8 bases. After removal of 5 bases from V and 3 bases from J, the junction contained 12 bases not matched to a gene. The CDR3 is made up of 16 amino acids. Germline assignment: CDR1 SGDLS and CDR2 YYNGEE. CDR3 sequence: CASSIEGQGAYYGYTF. The CDR3 nucleotides are TGTGCCAGCAGTATTGAGGGGCAGGGGGCCTACTATGGCTACACCTTC.

This chain links TRBV4-3 with TRBJ2-3; D possibly uses TRBD1 or TRBD2 (6 bases each). The V end was cut by 1 base, the J end by 10 bases, with 15 bases between. This CDR3 comprises 14 residues. Looked up from germline, CDR1 is LGHNA and CDR2 is YSLEER. This CDR3 is CASSQGGGGDAQYF. The CDR3 DNA reads TGCGCCAGCAGCCAAGGTGGGGGCGGGGATGCGCAGTATTTT.

The rearrangement joins TRBV10-3 to TRBJ2-4; 13 bases fit TRBD2. In germline, CDR1 is ENHRY, CDR2 SYGVKD. This CDR3 region has 16 residues. V lost 0 bases, J lost 13 bases, and 9 bases stayed unmatched. The CDR3 is CAISESTSGRTGEQYF. DNA of the CDR3: TGTGCCATCAGTGAGTCGACTAGCGGGAGGACGGGTGAGCAGTACTTC.

In nucleotides, the CDR3 is TGCAGTGCTAGTCGGGCGGGAAGGTATAATGAGCAGTACTTC. Protein product: CSASRAGRYNEQYF. This chain joins TRBV20-1 and TRBJ2-5, with D possibly TRBD2 on 6 matching bases. V was shortened by 3 bases and J by 11 bases, with 22 bases between the two germline ends. The germline gives CDR1 DFQATT, CDR2 SNEGSKA (reference sequence). The CDR3 is 14 residues long.

There are a few counts of this clonotype. The J gene is TRBJ1-1, the V gene TRBV6-5; tentatively, D is TRBD1 (6 bases). Germline CDR1 and CDR2: MNHEY and SVGAGI. Trimming cost V 5 bases and J 1 base, with 11 bases left between them. This CDR3 is built from 14 residues. This CDR3 is CASSNPGANTEAFF. The DNA for the CDR3 is TGTGCCAGCAGTAACCCAGGGGCGAACACTGAAGCTTTCTTT.

The chain couples TRBV4-1 to TRBJ2-1; D is uncertain. Looked up from germline, CDR1 is MGHRA and CDR2 is YSYEKL. Trimming removed 0 bases from V and 3 bases from J, with 9 bases in between. The CDR3 runs to 15 residues. In DNA, the CDR3 is TGCGCCAGCAGCCAAGATGTCGATAACTACAATGAGCAGTTCTTC. Translation gives CASSQDVDNYNEQFF.

To note about this clonotype: A much larger clone differs from this one at a single base, so this may be a read error. The chain carries TRBV7-2 and TRBJ2-6; D is undetermined. V lost 6 bases to trimming and J lost 2 bases, with 8 bases between them. The length of the CDR3 is 14 residues. From germline, CDR1 is SGHTA and CDR2 FQGNSA. CDR3 DNA sequence: TGTGCCAGCAGATTCAGCCCTGGGGCCAACGTCCTGACTTTC. Encoded protein: CASRFSPGANVLTF.